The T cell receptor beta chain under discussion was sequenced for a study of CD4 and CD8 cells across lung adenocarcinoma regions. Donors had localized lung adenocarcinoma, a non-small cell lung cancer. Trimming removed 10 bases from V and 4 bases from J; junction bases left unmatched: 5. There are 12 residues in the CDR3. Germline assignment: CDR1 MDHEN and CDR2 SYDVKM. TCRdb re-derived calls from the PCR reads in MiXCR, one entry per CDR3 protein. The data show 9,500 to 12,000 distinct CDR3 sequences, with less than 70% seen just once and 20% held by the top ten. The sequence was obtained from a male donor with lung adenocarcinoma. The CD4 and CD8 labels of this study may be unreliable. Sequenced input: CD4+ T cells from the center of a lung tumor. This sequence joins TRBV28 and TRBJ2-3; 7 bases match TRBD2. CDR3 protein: CATGGRSDTQYF. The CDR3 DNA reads TGTGCCACGGGGGGTAGGTCAGATACGCAGTATTTT.